Here is one T cell receptor (beta chain) with its context. These data belong to a study of T cells of healthy individuals. CDR3 size: 14 residues. Trimming removed 8 bases from V and 7 bases from J; junction bases left unmatched: 6. Germline assignment: CDR1 ENHRY and CDR2 SYGVKD. TCRdb re-derived calls from the 5' RACE reads in MiXCR, one entry per CDR3 protein. The sample has about 60,000 distinct CDR3 sequences; about 16% are singletons. The genes are TRBV10-3 and TRBJ2-1; 12 bases align to TRBD1. The TCR originated in a human donor in good health. In DNA, the CDR3 is TGTGCCATCGCCGGGACAGGGGGCATGAATGAGCAGTTCTTC. Translation gives CAIAGTGGMNEQFF.